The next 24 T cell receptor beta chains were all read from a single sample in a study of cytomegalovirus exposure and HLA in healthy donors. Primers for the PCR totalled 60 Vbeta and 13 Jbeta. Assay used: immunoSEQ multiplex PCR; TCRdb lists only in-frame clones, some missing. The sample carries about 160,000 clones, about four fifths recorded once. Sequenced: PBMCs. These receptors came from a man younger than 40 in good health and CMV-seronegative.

The DNA of the CDR3 is TGTGCCAGCGGGGAAGGGAGGGTCTACGAGCAGTACTTC. Translation: CASGEGRVYEQYF. This chain uses TRBV6-6 with TRBJ2-7; 7 bases agree with TRBD2. V gave up 8 bases and J gave up 3 bases; unmatched junction bases: 7. This CDR3 has 13 residues. Germline loops: CDR1 MNHNY, CDR2 SVGAGI (reference sequence).

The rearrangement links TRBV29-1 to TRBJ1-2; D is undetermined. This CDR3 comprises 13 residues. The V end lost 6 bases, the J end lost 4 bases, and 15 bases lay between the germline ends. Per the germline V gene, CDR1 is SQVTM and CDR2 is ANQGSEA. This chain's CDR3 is CSVPRPQTYGYTF. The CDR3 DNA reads TGCAGCGTCCCTAGACCCCAGACCTATGGCTACACCTTC.

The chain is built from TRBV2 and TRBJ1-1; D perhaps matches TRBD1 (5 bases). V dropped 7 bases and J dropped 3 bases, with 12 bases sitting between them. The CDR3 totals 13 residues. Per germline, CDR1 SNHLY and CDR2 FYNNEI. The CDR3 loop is CASKYGADTEAFF. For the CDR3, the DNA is TGTGCCAGCAAGTATGGGGCGGACACTGAAGCTTTCTTT.

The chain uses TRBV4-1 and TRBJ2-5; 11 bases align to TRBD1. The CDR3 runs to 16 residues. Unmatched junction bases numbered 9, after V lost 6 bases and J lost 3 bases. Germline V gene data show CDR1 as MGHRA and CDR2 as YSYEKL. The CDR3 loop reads CASSFGQGATEETQYF. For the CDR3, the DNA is TGCGCCAGCAGTTTCGGACAGGGGGCGACGGAAGAGACCCAGTACTTC.

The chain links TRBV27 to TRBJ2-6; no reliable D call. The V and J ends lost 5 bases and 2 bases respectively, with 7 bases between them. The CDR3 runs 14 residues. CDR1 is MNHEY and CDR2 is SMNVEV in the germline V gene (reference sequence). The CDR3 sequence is CASSPGPGANVLTF. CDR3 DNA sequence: TGTGCCAGCAGTCCCGGTCCTGGGGCCAACGTCCTGACTTTC.

The CDR3 DNA reads TGTGCCAGTAGTAAGGGACACTCTGGAAACACCATATATTTT. Its protein product is CASSKGHSGNTIYF. V usage is TRBV19 and J usage is TRBJ1-3; possible D gene TRBD1, 6 bases. The germline CDR1 and CDR2 sequences are LNHDA and SQIVND (reference sequence). This CDR3 region has 14 residues. Between the trimmed V and J ends, which lost 4 bases and 0 bases, there was a span of 7 bases.

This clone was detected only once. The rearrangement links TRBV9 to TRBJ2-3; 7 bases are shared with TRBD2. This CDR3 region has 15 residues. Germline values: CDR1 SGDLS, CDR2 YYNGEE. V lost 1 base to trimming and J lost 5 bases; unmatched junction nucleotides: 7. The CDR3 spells CASSVLAVEGDTQYF. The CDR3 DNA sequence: TGTGCCAGCAGCGTACTAGCGGTGGAAGGAGATACGCAGTATTTT.

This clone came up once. The CDR3 is CSACGLADNEQFF. For the CDR3, the DNA is TGCAGCGCCTGCGGACTAGCGGACAATGAGCAGTTCTTC. The rearrangement uses TRBV29-1 and TRBJ2-1; the match to TRBD2 covers 10 bases. Per the germline V gene, CDR1 is SQVTM and CDR2 is ANQGSEA. This CDR3 has 13 residues. V lost 7 bases and J lost 5; bases outside the gene matches: 5.

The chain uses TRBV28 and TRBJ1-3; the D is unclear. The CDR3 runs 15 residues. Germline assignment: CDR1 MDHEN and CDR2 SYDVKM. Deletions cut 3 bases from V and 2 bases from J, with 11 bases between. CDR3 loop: CASSFPGGTGNTIYF. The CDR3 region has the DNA TGTGCCAGCAGTTTCCCGGGAGGGACTGGAAACACCATATATTTT.

CDR3 residues: CATSSTTPGHDEGLEAFF. CDR3 sequence (DNA): TGTGCCACCAGCAGTACAACTCCGGGACACGACGAAGGACTTGAAGCTTTCTTT. The chain is built from TRBV15 and TRBJ1-1; TRBD1 is a possible D gene (6 bases). The CDR3 covers 18 residues. Germline-derived CDR1 and CDR2 are LNHNV and YYDKDF (reference sequence). Trimming cost V 3 bases and J 7 bases, with 27 bases left between them.

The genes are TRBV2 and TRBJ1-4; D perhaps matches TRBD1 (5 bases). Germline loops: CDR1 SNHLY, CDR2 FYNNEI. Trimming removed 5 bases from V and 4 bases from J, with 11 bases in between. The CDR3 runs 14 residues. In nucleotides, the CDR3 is TGTGCCAGCAGTCGGACAAGGGATAATGAAAAACTGTTTTTT. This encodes CASSRTRDNEKLFF.

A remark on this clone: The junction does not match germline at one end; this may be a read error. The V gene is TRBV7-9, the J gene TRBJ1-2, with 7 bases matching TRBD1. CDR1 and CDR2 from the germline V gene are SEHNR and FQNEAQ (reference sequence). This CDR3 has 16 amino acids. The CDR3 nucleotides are TGTTCCAGCAGCCCGCCCCCCAGGGGGTTGGACTATGGCTACACCTTC. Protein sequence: CSSSPPPRGLDYGYTF. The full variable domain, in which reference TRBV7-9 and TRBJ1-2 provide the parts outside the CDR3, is DTGVSQNPRHKITKRGQNVTFRCDPISEHNRLYWYRQTLGQGPEFLTYFQNEAQLEKSRLLSDRFSAERPKGSFSTLEIQRTEQGDSAMYLCSSSPPPRGLDYGYTFGSGTRLTVV.

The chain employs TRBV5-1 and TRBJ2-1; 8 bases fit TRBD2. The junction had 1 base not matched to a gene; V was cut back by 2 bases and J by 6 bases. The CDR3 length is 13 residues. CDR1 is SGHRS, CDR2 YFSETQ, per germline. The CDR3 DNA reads TGCGCCAGCAGCTTTAGCGGGGTCAATGAGCAGTTCTTC. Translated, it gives CASSFSGVNEQFF.

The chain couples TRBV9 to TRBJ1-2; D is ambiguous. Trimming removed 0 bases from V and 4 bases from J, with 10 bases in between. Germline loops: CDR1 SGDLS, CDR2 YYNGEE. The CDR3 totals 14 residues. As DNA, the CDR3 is TGTGCCAGCAGCGTAGGTGAGGGAAGCTATGGCTACACCTTC. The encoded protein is CASSVGEGSYGYTF.

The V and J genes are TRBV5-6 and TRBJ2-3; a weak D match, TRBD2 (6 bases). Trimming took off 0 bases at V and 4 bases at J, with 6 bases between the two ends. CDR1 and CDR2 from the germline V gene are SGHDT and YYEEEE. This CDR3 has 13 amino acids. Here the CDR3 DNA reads TGTGCCAGCAGCTTGGGGGAGGCAGATACGCAGTATTTT. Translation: CASSLGEADTQYF.

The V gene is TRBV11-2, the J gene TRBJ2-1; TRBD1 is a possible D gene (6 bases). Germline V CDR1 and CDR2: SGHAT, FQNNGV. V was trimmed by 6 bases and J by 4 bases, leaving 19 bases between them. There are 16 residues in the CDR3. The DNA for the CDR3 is TGTGCCAGCAGTCCAACCAGGGGACGGGAATACAATGAGCAGTTCTTC. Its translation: CASSPTRGREYNEQFF.

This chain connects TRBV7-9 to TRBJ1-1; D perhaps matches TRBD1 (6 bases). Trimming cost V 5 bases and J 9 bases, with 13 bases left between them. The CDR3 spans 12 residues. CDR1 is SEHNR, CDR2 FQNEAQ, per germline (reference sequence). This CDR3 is CASSPDRIKAFF. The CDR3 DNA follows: TGTGCCAGCAGCCCTGACAGGATAAAAGCTTTCTTT.

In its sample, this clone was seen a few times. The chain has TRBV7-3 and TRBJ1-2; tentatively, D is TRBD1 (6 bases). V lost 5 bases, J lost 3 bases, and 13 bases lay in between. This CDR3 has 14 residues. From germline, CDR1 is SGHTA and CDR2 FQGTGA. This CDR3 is CASSPSGTHYGYTF. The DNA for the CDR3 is TGTGCCAGCAGCCCCTCCGGGACACACTATGGCTACACCTTC.

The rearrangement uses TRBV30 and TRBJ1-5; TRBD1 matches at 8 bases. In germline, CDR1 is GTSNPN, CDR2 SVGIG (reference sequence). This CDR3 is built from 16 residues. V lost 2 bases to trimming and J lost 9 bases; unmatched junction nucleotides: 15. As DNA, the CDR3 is TGTGCCTGGAGTCCCCTTGGACAGGGAGGGACATGGCCCCAGCATTTT. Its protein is CAWSPLGQGGTWPQHF.

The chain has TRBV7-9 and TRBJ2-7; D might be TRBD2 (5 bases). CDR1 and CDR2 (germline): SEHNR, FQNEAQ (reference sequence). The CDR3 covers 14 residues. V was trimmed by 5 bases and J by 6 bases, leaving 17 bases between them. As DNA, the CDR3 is TGTGCCAGCAGCCTTCGGGGTGGTGGAGGCGAGCAGTACTTC. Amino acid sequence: CASSLRGGGGEQYF.

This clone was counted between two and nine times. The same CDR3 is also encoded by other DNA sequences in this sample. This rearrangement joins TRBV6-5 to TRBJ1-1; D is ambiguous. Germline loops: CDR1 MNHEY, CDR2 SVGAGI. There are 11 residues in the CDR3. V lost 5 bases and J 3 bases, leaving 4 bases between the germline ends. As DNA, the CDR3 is TGTGCCAGCAGTCGGGACACTGAAGCTTTCTTT. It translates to CASSRDTEAFF.

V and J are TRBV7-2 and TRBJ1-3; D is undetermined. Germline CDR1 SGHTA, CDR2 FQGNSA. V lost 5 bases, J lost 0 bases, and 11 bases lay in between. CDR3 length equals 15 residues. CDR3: CASSTYSYSGNTIYF. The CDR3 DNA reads TGTGCCAGCAGCACATACAGTTACTCTGGAAACACCATATATTTT.

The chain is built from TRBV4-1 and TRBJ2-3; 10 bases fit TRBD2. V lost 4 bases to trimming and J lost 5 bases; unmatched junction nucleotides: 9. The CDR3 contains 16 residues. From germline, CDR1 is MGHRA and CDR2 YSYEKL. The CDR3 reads CASSRTLAGAQDTQYF. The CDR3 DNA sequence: TGCGCCAGCAGCCGAACCCTAGCGGGGGCCCAAGATACGCAGTATTTT.

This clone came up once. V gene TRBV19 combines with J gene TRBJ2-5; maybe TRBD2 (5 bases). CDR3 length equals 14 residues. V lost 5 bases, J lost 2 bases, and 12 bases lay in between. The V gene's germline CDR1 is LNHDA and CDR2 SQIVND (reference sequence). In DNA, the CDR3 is TGTGCCAGTAGTGCGAGGGTATTTCAAGAGACCCAGTACTTC. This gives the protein CASSARVFQETQYF.